This T cell receptor beta chain was captured in a study of beta chain features in type 1 diabetes. Isolated RNA was reverse transcribed in full, so expressed TCRB transcripts were sequenced. The protocol was immunoSEQ multiplex PCR, while the TCRdb copy is restricted to in-frame clones and leaves out a portion. This sample carries over 500,000 clones, around 16% of them seen once, and the ten largest clones take about 0.086%. Study conclusions and caveats: VDJ junctions in type 1 diabetes patients carried more deletions and fewer insertions.

Trimming stripped 4 bases from V and 7 bases from J, with 24 bases between. The CDR3 loop spans 16 amino acids. The V gene's germline CDR1 is SGDLS and CDR2 YYNGEE. This clone was detected only a few times. The target antigen is unknown. The rearrangement joins TRBV9 to TRBJ2-7; possibly TRBD1 for D (7 bases). This sequence originates from a man between 18 and 35 years old in good health. Sequencing was done on a sample of naive CD4+ T cells from blood. In DNA, the CDR3 is TGTGCCAGCAGCCCCAGGGGGGACAGAGCCCGAGGGGAGCAGTACTTC. Translation: CASSPRGDRARGEQYF.